A single sample gave rise to the 30 T cell receptor beta chains below, sequenced in a study of blood T cell repertoires in COVID-19. The data were produced by immunoSEQ multiplex PCR, yet TCRdb's version contains in-frame clones alone and is incomplete. Among about 430,000 clones listed, over 75% were seen once. The specimen sequenced was PBMCs or T cells enriched from blood (not recorded which). These receptors were collected from a woman under 30 who had been exposed to COVID-19.

V gene TRBV6-5 combines with J gene TRBJ2-7; no definite D call. CDR1 is MNHEY and CDR2 is SVGAGI in the germline V gene. The CDR3 loop spans 11 amino acids. The V gene lost 4 bases and the J gene lost 6 bases, with 7 bases spanning the gap. CDR3 coding DNA: TGTGCCAGCAGTTCTTCAGGCGAGCAGTACTTC. Residues: CASSSSGEQYF.

V and J are TRBV18 and TRBJ2-5; perhaps TRBD1 as D (6 bases). V was clipped by 5 bases and J by 2 bases, with 18 bases between them. CDR1 and CDR2 (germline): KGHSH, LQKENI. There are 16 residues in the CDR3. The CDR3 region is CASSSTPGGGQETQYF. As DNA, the CDR3 is TGTGCCAGCTCATCGACACCTGGGGGCGGTCAAGAGACCCAGTACTTC.

The sample holds one count of this clone. The chain links TRBV20-1 to TRBJ1-5; D remains ambiguous. In germline, CDR1 is DFQATT, CDR2 SNEGSKA (reference sequence). V lost 4 bases to trimming and J lost 0 bases, with 13 bases between them. This CDR3 comprises 15 residues. In DNA, the CDR3 is TGCAGTGCTATTGAACGGACTGGTAGCAATCAGCCCCAGCATTTT. It is translated as CSAIERTGSNQPQHF.

V gene TRBV4-2 combines with J gene TRBJ2-2; 10 positions match TRBD2. V lost 4 bases to trimming and J lost 3 bases; unmatched junction nucleotides: 2. The CDR3 has 15 amino acids. Germline assignment: CDR1 LGHNA and CDR2 YNFKEQ. Written as DNA, the CDR3 is TGTGCCAGCAGCCCCGGACTAGCGGACACCGGGGAGCTGTTTTTT. This codes for CASSPGLADTGELFF.

This clone appeared a single time. This chain uses TRBV29-1 with TRBJ1-2, with TRBD1 identical over 9 bases. Germline V gene sequence: CDR1 SQVTM, CDR2 ANQGSEA. The V gene end was trimmed by 8 bases and the J gene end by 3 bases; junction bases not matched to a gene: 7. This CDR3 comprises 13 residues. As DNA, the CDR3 is TGCAGCACAAAGGACAGGGGCCACTATGGCTACACCTTC. Residues: CSTKDRGHYGYTF.

Only one count was recorded for this clone. J is TRBJ1-2 and V is TRBV5-3; TRBD1 matches at 10 bases. TRBV5-3 is noted as an ORF with a role that remains uncertain. Trimming took 4 bases from V and 2 from J; bases not matched to a gene: 8. The CDR3 runs to 16 residues. The CDR3 DNA is TGTGCCAGAAGCCCACGGACAGGGGGAATGAACTATGGCTACACCTTC. Protein product: CARSPRTGGMNYGYTF.

The chain links TRBV10-1 to TRBJ2-4; 7 bases line up with TRBD1. Germline V gene sequence: CDR1 WNHNN, CDR2 SYGVQD (reference sequence). The junction had 12 bases not matched to a gene; V was cut back by 6 bases and J by 1 base. This CDR3 is 17 amino acids long. CDR3 DNA: TGCGCCAGCAGGGGTCAGACAGGGTCAAACGCCAAAAACATTCAGTACTTC. This encodes CASRGQTGSNAKNIQYF.

Points on this clone: Other nucleotide sequences from this sample produce the same CDR3. This chain joins TRBV5-5 and TRBJ1-5, with D perhaps TRBD1 (5 bases). Germline CDR1 reads SGHKS; CDR2 reads YYEKEE (reference sequence). The CDR3 totals 15 residues. Trimming cost V 4 bases and J 1 base, with 12 bases left between them. For the CDR3, the DNA is TGTGCCAGCAGCGGGGGGACGGGGAGCAATCAGCCCCAGCATTTT. It specifies CASSGGTGSNQPQHF.

This chain links TRBV27 with TRBJ2-3; TRBD1 matches at 8 bases. V trimming: 6 bases; J trimming: 2 bases; junction bases outside the gene matches: 7. The CDR3 consists of 15 residues. The germline V gene encodes CDR1 MNHEY and CDR2 SMNVEV (reference sequence). The DNA for the CDR3 is TGTGCCAGCAGGGAGACAGGGGAATACACAGATACGCAGTATTTT. Amino acids: CASRETGEYTDTQYF.

The J gene is TRBJ2-7, the V gene TRBV11-2, with 10 bases aligning to TRBD2. Per germline, CDR1 SGHAT and CDR2 FQNNGV. CDR3 length: 16 amino acids. With 0 bases clipped from V and 3 bases from J, the junction kept 5 bases outside the gene matches. Written as DNA, the CDR3 is TGTGCCAGCAGCTTAGATCGAGCGGGAGGGCTCTACGAGCAGTACTTC. It encodes CASSLDRAGGLYEQYF. The full variable domain, rest sourced from reference TRBV11-2 and TRBJ2-7, is EAGVAQSPRYKIIEKRQSVAFWCNPISGHATLYWYQQILGQGPKLLIQFQNNGVVDDSQLPKDRFSAERLKGVDSTLKIQPAKLEDSAVYLCASSLDRAGGLYEQYFGPGTRLTVT.

The CDR3 sequence: CASSLDRIDEQFF. DNA for the CDR3: TGTGCCAGCAGCTTAGACAGAATCGATGAGCAGTTCTTC. V gene TRBV7-2 combines with J gene TRBJ2-1; D ambiguous. V dropped 1 base and J dropped 8 bases, with 9 bases sitting between them. Germline V gene sequence: CDR1 SGHTA, CDR2 FQGNSA. The CDR3 extends over 13 amino acids.

The rearrangement uses TRBV7-3 and TRBJ2-2, with TRBD1 matching 7 bases. V lost 7 bases and J lost 0; bases outside the gene matches: 2. Per the germline V gene, CDR1 is SGHTA and CDR2 is FQGTGA. The CDR3 sequence is 14 residues long. The CDR3 reads CASTGQANTGELFF. The DNA for the CDR3 is TGTGCCAGCACCGGACAGGCGAACACCGGGGAGCTGTTTTTT.

J is TRBJ2-2 and V is TRBV2, with TRBD2 matching over 10 bases. Germline loops: CDR1 SNHLY, CDR2 FYNNEI. The CDR3 totals 16 residues. J lost 6 bases, V lost 3 bases, and 7 bases had no gene match. The chain's CDR3 is CASSDRLAGEAGELFF. CDR3 coding DNA: TGTGCCAGCAGTGATCGGCTAGCGGGAGAGGCCGGGGAGCTGTTTTTT.

The chain carries TRBV19 and TRBJ2-7, with D perhaps matching TRBD1 (6 bases). The germline V gene has CDR1 LNHDA and CDR2 SQIVND (reference sequence). CDR3 size: 14 residues. V lost 5 bases and J 5 bases, leaving 16 bases between the germline ends. The CDR3 loop reads CASSVNREGDEQYF. The DNA for the CDR3 is TGTGCCAGTAGTGTTAACAGGGAAGGAGACGAGCAGTACTTC.

This clone was counted a few times. The rearrangement links TRBV29-1 to TRBJ1-3; D is ambiguous. This CDR3 has 14 residues. Germline lookup yields CDR1 SQVTM and CDR2 ANQGSEA. V lost 7 bases, J lost 4 bases, and 17 bases lay in between. In DNA form, the CDR3 reads TGCAGCGCCCGACTATCCCCTGGAGGAAACACCATATATTTT. Encoded protein: CSARLSPGGNTIYF.

This chain joins TRBV11-2 and TRBJ2-7, with 16 bases lining up with TRBD2. Germline V lookup: CDR1 SGHAT, CDR2 FQNNGV. V shed 8 bases and J 0 bases; nucleotides not matched to a gene: 10. CDR3 size: 18 residues. The DNA of the CDR3 is TGTGCCAGCGCGATGGGACTAGCGGGAGGGTTCGACTCCTACGAGCAGTACTTC. Translation: CASAMGLAGGFDSYEQYF.

DNA for the CDR3: TGTGCCAGCAGCCAAGATCAAAGGACAGGGTACGAGCAGTACTTC. Protein sequence: CASSQDQRTGYEQYF. The rearrangement joins TRBV3-1 (or the pseudogene TRBV3-2) to TRBJ2-7; 8 nucleotides line up with TRBD1. The CDR3 consists of 15 residues. Germline-derived CDR1 and CDR2 are LGHDT and YNNKEL (reference sequence). V lost 0 bases to trimming and J lost 4 bases; unmatched junction nucleotides: 5.

In this sample, this clone turned up once. The rearrangement joins TRBV5-1 to TRBJ1-4; 7 positions agree with TRBD1. J gave up 4 bases and V 3 bases, and 9 bases lay outside the gene matches. CDR3 size: 16 residues. The germline V gene has CDR1 SGHRS and CDR2 YFSETQ. CDR3 sequence: CASSSGWDSSNEKLFF. CDR3 DNA sequence: TGCGCCAGCAGCTCAGGCTGGGACAGTAGTAATGAAAAACTGTTTTTT.

The V gene is TRBV20-1, the J gene TRBJ1-6; D is unclear. V gave up 3 bases and J gave up 0 bases, with 9 bases separating them. Germline CDR1 DFQATT, CDR2 SNEGSKA (reference sequence). The CDR3 runs 15 residues. DNA of the CDR3: TGCAGTGCTAGTACCACGAGCTCCTATAATTCACCCCTCCACTTT. Encoded protein: CSASTTSSYNSPLHF.

This chain links TRBV7-5 with TRBJ2-3; the D call of TRBD1 is as the table states it, not checked on the DNA. TRBV7-5 is a pseudogene segment. The CDR3 covers 14 residues. DNA for the CDR3: TGTGTCAGAAGCTTAGTGTCCCCACCCAGGATTCTGTATTTT. Translating it yields CVRSLVSPPRILYF.

The chain joins TRBV19 to TRBJ1-2, with TRBD1 identical over 7 bases. The junction had 7 bases not matched to a gene; V was cut back by 5 bases and J by 4 bases. This CDR3 region has 14 residues. Per germline, CDR1 LNHDA and CDR2 SQIVND (reference sequence). CDR3 coding DNA: TGTGCCAGTAGTGGAGGACAGGTACTCTATGGCTACACCTTC. Translating it yields CASSGGQVLYGYTF.

This clone was seen only once. The CDR3 reads CASSQTRGGLETQYF. DNA of the CDR3: TGTGCCAGCAGCCAAACGAGGGGAGGGTTGGAGACCCAGTACTTC. The chain couples TRBV14 to TRBJ2-5; TRBD2 aligns across 7 bases. In germline, CDR1 is SGHDN, CDR2 FVKESK. V lost 2 bases, J lost 5 bases, and 8 bases stayed unmatched. The CDR3 has 15 residues.

This clone was found once. The chain uses TRBV29-1 and TRBJ2-4; D not resolved. Germline V lookup: CDR1 SQVTM, CDR2 ANQGSEA. V shed 6 bases and J shed 0 bases, with 12 bases lying between them. The CDR3 consists of 14 residues. This CDR3 reads CSVREPLAKNIQYF. Here the CDR3 DNA reads TGCAGCGTGCGAGAGCCCTTAGCCAAAAACATTCAGTACTTC.

The V and J genes are TRBV29-1 and TRBJ2-3; D is possibly TRBD2 (5 bases). Germline V gene sequence: CDR1 SQVTM, CDR2 ANQGSEA. This CDR3 comprises 15 residues. V dropped 3 bases and J dropped 10 bases, with 23 bases sitting between them. The CDR3 sequence is CSVDPLGGSIGAQYF. Written as DNA, the CDR3 is TGCAGCGTTGACCCCCTCGGAGGATCCATTGGAGCGCAGTATTTT.

V usage is TRBV4-1 and J usage is TRBJ1-5; D ambiguous. CDR3 length: 16 residues. Germline V gene data show CDR1 as MGHRA and CDR2 as YSYEKL. Trimming shortened V by 0 bases and J by 2 bases, and 11 bases separated the two germline ends. The CDR3 reads CASSQDIDNRNQPQHF. CDR3 DNA sequence: TGCGCCAGCAGCCAAGATATCGACAATCGCAATCAGCCCCAGCATTTT.

This chain joins TRBV4-3 and TRBJ1-6; D uncertain. This CDR3 region has 14 residues. V gave up 6 bases and J gave up 5 bases, with 11 bases separating them. CDR1 and CDR2 (germline): LGHNA, YSLEER. Here the CDR3 reads CASRLRIDNSPLHF. For the CDR3, the DNA is TGCGCCAGCAGGTTGAGGATAGATAATTCACCCCTCCACTTT.

This chain uses TRBV19 with TRBJ2-7; D gene unclear. Trimming removed 4 bases from V and 1 base from J, with 5 bases in between. This CDR3 contains 12 residues. Germline V gene lookup returns CDR1 LNHDA and CDR2 SQIVND (reference sequence). CDR3 protein: CASSTGSYEQYF. The CDR3 coding sequence is TGTGCCAGTAGTACAGGATCCTACGAGCAGTACTTC.

The chain combines TRBV19 with TRBJ2-2; TRBD2 matches 8 bases. Germline V CDR1 and CDR2: LNHDA, SQIVND (reference sequence). This CDR3 contains 15 residues. V dropped 6 bases and J dropped 3; count of bases not matched to a gene: 6. The CDR3 loop is CASSSGGDHTGELFF. CDR3 nucleotide sequence: TGTGCCAGTAGCTCGGGGGGGGATCACACCGGGGAGCTGTTTTTT.

CDR3 in DNA: TGTGCCAGCAGTAGGGGACTCGGCACCGGGGAGCTGTTTTTT. Translating gives CASSRGLGTGELFF. V usage is TRBV6-5 and J usage is TRBJ2-2; tentative D call: TRBD2 (6 bases). The ends were cut back, 5 bases at V and 4 bases at J, with 11 bases in the middle. Germline loops: CDR1 MNHEY, CDR2 SVGAGI. The CDR3 extends over 14 amino acids.

The CDR3 loop is CASSLWQGNNSPLHF. The DNA for the CDR3 is TGTGCCAGCAGCTTGTGGCAGGGCAATAATTCACCCCTCCACTTT. V is TRBV7-9 and J is TRBJ1-6; weak D call: TRBD1 (5 bases). CDR1 and CDR2 from the germline V gene are SEHNR and FQNEAQ (reference sequence). This CDR3 contains 15 residues. Between the trimmed V and J ends, which lost 3 bases and 5 bases, there was a span of 11 bases.